This T cell receptor beta chain was identified in a study of beta chain features in type 1 diabetes. The study, taken as a whole, reports: For Type 1 diabetes patients, all four CD4+ subsets carried TCRB CDR3s that were moderately but significantly shorter. cDNA-based reads could over-represent cells with high TCR expression.

The authors reverse transcribed all of the isolated RNA, so sequencing captured expressed TCRB transcripts. TCRdb's copy holds only in-frame clones and misses some; the assay was immunoSEQ multiplex PCR. The sample holds around 290,000 clones; about 8% are singletons and the top ten take more than 0.9%. There are a few counts of this clone. Its antigen is not known. The source is a woman aged 18-35 years in good health. Sequencing used central memory CD4+ T cells from blood.

The CDR3 region is CASNDRGNTEAFF. CDR3 coding DNA: TGTGCCAGCAACGACAGGGGGAACACTGAAGCTTTCTTT. This sequence joins TRBV6-6 and TRBJ1-1; 8 bases fit TRBD1. Germline CDR1 is MNHNY and CDR2 is SVGAGI (reference sequence). This CDR3 is built from 13 residues. The V segment lost 7 bases and the J segment 1 base; nucleotides outside the gene matches: 2.